This entry concerns a single TCR beta chain. Its antigen remains unidentified. The entry originates in a study of graft-versus-host responses after intestinal transplantation. Study as a whole: Grafts were multivisceral, liver-intestinal, or isolated intestinal. Study-wide results and caveats: The authors found GvH clones in recipient marrow, some appearing first in ileum or blood. Across patients carrying graft-donor T cell macrochimerism, allografts held high graft-versus-host to host-versus-graft clonal ratios.

This CDR3 region has 13 residues. With V trimmed by 6 bases and J by 7 bases, 7 bases remained unmatched. CDR1 is SNHLY, CDR2 FYNNEI, per germline. The repertoire was sequenced with immunoSEQ multiplex PCR; TCRdb's copy has only in-frame clones and lacks some. The repertoire holds tens of thousands of clones, around 89% seen once, with roughly 2.6% in the top ten. This TCR derives from a human donor who received an intestinal transplant. V and J are TRBV2 and TRBJ2-7, with TRBD1 matching over 9 bases. The sample here was unstimulated CD8+ T cells sorted from spleen or lymph node cells, taken before intestinal transplant. In DNA form, the CDR3 reads TGTGCCAGCAGGGACAGGGGCTGGGGGGAGCAGTACTTC. This sequence encodes CASRDRGWGEQYF.